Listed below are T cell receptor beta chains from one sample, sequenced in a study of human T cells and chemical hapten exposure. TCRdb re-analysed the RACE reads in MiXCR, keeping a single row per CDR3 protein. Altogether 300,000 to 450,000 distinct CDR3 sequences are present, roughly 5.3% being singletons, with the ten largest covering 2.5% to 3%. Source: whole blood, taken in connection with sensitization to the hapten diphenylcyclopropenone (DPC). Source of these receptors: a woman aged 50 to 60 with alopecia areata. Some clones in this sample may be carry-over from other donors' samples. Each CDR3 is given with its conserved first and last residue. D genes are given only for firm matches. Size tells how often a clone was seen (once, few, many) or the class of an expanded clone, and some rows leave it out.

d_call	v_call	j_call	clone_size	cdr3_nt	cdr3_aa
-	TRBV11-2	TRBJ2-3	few	TGTGCCAGCAGCTTATGGGCGGTGGGCGCAGATACGCAGTATTTT	CASSLWAVGADTQYF
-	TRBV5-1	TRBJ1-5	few	TGCGCCAGCAGCTTGGGGAGTGGGACGGGCAATCAGCCCCAGCATTTT	CASSLGSGTGNQPQHF
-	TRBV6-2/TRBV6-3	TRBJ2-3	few	TGTGCCAGCAGGACGACTAGTAGGGCAGATACGCAGTATTTT	CASRTTSRADTQYF
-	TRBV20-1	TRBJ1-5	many	TGCAGTGCCGGGGGTCAGCCCCAGCATTTT	CSAGGQPQHF
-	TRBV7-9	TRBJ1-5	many	TGTGCCAGCAGCCCGCCTGGTGAAGTCGGTCAGCCCCAGCATTTT	CASSPPGEVGQPQHF
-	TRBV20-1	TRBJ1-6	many	TGCAGTGCTAGAGATAGCGGATCGAGGGATTCACCCCTCCACTTT	CSARDSGSRDSPLHF
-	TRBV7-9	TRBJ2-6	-	TGTGCCAGCGTTGTAAGCGGCTCTGGGGCCAACGTCCTGACTTTC	CASVVSGSGANVLTF
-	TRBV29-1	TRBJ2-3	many	TGCAGCTCCACGAGCACTAGCACAGATACGCAGTATTTT	CSSTSTSTDTQYF
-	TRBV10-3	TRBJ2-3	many	TGTGCCATCACCCCAGAGGGCCGGGGCACAGATACGCAGTATTTT	CAITPEGRGTDTQYF
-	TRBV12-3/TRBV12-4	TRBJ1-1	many	TGTGCCAGCAGATTGCAAGGGGGTCACACTGAAGCTTTCTTT	CASRLQGGHTEAFF
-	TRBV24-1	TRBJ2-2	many	TGTGCCACACGGGGTACTACCGGGGAGCTGTTTTTT	CATRGTTGELFF
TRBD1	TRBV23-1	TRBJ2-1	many	TGCGCCAGCAGTCAATCTATCTCGTGGGGACAGGTCTACAATGAGCAGTTCTTC	CASSQSISWGQVYNEQFF
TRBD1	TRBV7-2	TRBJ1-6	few	TGTGCCAGCAGCACCCGACAGGGGATCAGTTCACCCCTCCACTTT	CASSTRQGISSPLHF
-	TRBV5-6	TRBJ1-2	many	TGTGCCAGCAGCTTGGCCGGGTCCGCATATGGCTACACCTTC	CASSLAGSAYGYTF
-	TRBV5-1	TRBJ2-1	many	TGCGCCAGCAGCTTGGAACGACGCTCCTACAATGAGCAGTTCTTC	CASSLERRSYNEQFF
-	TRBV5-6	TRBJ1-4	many	TGTGCCAGCAGCTCGTTCGGGACTGAGGTGAAACTGTTTTTT	CASSSFGTEVKLFF
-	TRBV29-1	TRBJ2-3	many	TGCAGCGTTGAAGATGGGGTTAGCGCTAGCACAGATACGCAGTATTTT	CSVEDGVSASTDTQYF
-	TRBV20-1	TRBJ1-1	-	TGCAGTGCTCCAGGGAAGTGGGACACTGAAGCTTTCTTT	CSAPGKWDTEAFF
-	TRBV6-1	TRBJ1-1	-	TGTGCCAGCAGTGAACGGTTGTGGGAGACTGAAGCTTTCTTT	CASSERLWETEAFF
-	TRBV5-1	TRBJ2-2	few	TGCGCCAGCACCAAAGGGGATGTTACCGGGGAGCTGTTTTTT	CASTKGDVTGELFF
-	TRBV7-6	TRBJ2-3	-	TGTGCCAGCAGTCTACGGGGACGCATCACAGATACGCAGTATTTT	CASSLRGRITDTQYF
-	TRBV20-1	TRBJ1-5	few	TGCAGTGCTAGTTGGGGCTTGGGGCAGCCCCAGCATTTT	CSASWGLGQPQHF
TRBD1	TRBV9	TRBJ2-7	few	TGTGCCAGCAGCCCTACAGGGGCCGCGATGTACTACGAGCAGTACTTC	CASSPTGAAMYYEQYF
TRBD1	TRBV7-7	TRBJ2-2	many	TGTGCCAGCAGCTTAAGACAGGGCACCGGGGAGCTGTTTTTT	CASSLRQGTGELFF
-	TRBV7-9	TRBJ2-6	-	TGTGCCAGCAGCTACCCTGGCTCTGGGGCCAACGTCCTGACTTTC	CASSYPGSGANVLTF
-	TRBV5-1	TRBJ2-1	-	TGCGCCAGCAGCGCCCCAGGGGATGAGCAGTTCTTC	CASSAPGDEQFF
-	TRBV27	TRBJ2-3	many	TGTGCCAGCAGTTTTCGGGTCGCAGATACGCAGTATTTT	CASSFRVADTQYF
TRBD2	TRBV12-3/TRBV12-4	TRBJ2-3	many	TGTGCCAGCAGCCCCCTAGCGGGGAAGACAGATACGCAGTATTTT	CASSPLAGKTDTQYF
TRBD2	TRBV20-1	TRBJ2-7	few	TGCAGTGCTAGAGAGGGGAGCGGGAGCCTCCGGGAGCAGTACTTC	CSAREGSGSLREQYF
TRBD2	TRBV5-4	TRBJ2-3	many	TGTGCCAGCAGCTTGGCCTCAGGACTAGCGACAGATACGCAGTATTTT	CASSLASGLATDTQYF
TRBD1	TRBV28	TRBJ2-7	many	TGTGCCAGCAGGGCTCCCGGGACAGGGAGCTACGAGCAGTACTTC	CASRAPGTGSYEQYF
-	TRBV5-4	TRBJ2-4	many	TGTGCCAGCAGCTTAGGAGACACCAACATTCAGTACTTC	CASSLGDTNIQYF
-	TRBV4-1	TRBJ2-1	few	TGCGCCAGCAGCCAAGAGGGGTGGGGTGAGCAGTTCTTC	CASSQEGWGEQFF
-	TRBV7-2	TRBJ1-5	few	TGTGCCAGCAGCCCCATCGGGCAGGGTGATCAGCCCCAGCATTTT	CASSPIGQGDQPQHF
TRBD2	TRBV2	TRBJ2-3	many	TGTGCCAGCAGTGTGCTAGCGGGCGGCACAGATACGCAGTATTTT	CASSVLAGGTDTQYF
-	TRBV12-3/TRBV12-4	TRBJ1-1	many	TGTGCCAGCAGCTCAACAGAGAACACTGAAGCTTTCTTT	CASSSTENTEAFF
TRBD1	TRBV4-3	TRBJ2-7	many	TGCGCCAGCAGCCTCAGTACAGGGGCCGAGCAGTACTTC	CASSLSTGAEQYF
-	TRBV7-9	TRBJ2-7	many	TGTGCCAGCAGGGCGATTACAGGGAGCGAGCAGTACTTC	CASRAITGSEQYF
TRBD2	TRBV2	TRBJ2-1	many	TGTGCCAGCAGGGCTTCTAGCGGGGGATACAATGAGCAGTTCTTC	CASRASSGGYNEQFF
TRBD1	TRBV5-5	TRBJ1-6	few	TGTGCCAGCAGCTTAGACAGGGGTCCTTCTGATTCACCCCTCCACTTT	CASSLDRGPSDSPLHF
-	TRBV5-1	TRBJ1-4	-	TGCGCCAGCAGCTCCGGGACGGACTCCGCGTCGGAAAAACTGTTTTTT	CASSSGTDSASEKLFF
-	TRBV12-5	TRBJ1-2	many	TGTGCTAGTGGTTTGGTTGCACCTCTTGGCTACACCTTC	CASGLVAPLGYTF
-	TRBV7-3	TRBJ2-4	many	TGTGCCAGCAGCTTAAATGGCGCGATTCAGTACTTC	CASSLNGAIQYF
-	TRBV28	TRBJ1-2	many	TGTGCCAGCAGTTTTTTGGTCGCGGATGGCTACACCTTC	CASSFLVADGYTF
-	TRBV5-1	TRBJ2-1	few	TGCGCCAGCAGCTTGGACACCCTCAATGAGCAGTTCTTC	CASSLDTLNEQFF
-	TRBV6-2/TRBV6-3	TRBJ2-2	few	TGTGCCAGCACCGGGGACGCTAGTGGCGGGGAGCTGTTTTTT	CASTGDASGGELFF
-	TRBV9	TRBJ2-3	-	TGTGCCAGCAGCTCCTCGGGCGCTGCAGATACGCAGTATTTT	CASSSSGAADTQYF
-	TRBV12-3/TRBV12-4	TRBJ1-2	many	TGTGCCAGCAGAGAGGCCCTTAACTATGGCTACACCTTC	CASREALNYGYTF
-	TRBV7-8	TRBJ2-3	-	TGTGCCAGCAGCTTAGGGCTAGTTGGAGATACGCAGTATTTT	CASSLGLVGDTQYF
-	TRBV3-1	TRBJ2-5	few	TGTGCCAGCCGAGGAGAGAACCAAGAGACCCAGTACTTC	CASRGENQETQYF
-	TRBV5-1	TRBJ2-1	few	TGCGCCAGCAGCTTGCTACAGGGATTAAACAATGAGCAGTTCTTC	CASSLLQGLNNEQFF
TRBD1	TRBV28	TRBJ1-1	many	TGTGCCAGCAGTTTATTCCCGGGACAGGGGGCTTTCTTT	CASSLFPGQGAFF
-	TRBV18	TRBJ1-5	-	TGCGCCAGCTCACGAACAGGGTATAGCAATCAGCCCCAGCATTTT	CASSRTGYSNQPQHF
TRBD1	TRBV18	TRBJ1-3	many	TGTGCCAGCTCACCATCGGGGACAGGGAGAAACACCATATATTTT	CASSPSGTGRNTIYF
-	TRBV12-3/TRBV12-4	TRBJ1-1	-	TGTGCCAGCAGTTTAAGGTCCGGGGCGAACACTGAAGCTTTCTTT	CASSLRSGANTEAFF
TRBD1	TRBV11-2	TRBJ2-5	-	TGTGCCAGCAGTTCTCTGGACAGGGTTGGGGAGACCCAGTACTTC	CASSSLDRVGETQYF
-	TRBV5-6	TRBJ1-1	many	TGTGCCAGCAGCTTGGGCAGGAGGACTGAAGCTTTCTTT	CASSLGRRTEAFF
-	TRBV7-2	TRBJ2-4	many	TGTGCCAGCAGGCAAACAGAGAACATTCAGTACTTC	CASRQTENIQYF
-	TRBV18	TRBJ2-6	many	TGTGCCAGCAGCTTACAGGGATCTGGGGCCAACGTCCTGACTTTC	CASSLQGSGANVLTF